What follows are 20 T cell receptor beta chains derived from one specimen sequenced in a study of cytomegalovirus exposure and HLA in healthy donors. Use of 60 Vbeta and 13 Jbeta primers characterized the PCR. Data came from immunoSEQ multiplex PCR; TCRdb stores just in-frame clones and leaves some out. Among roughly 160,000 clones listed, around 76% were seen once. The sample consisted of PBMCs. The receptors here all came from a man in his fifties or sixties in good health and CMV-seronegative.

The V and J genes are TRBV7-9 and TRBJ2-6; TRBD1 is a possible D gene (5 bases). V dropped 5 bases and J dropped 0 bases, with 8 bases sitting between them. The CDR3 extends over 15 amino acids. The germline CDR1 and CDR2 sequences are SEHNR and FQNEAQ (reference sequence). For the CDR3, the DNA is TGTGCCAGCAGCCGACAGTTCTCTGGGGCCAACGTCCTGACTTTC. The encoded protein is CASSRQFSGANVLTF. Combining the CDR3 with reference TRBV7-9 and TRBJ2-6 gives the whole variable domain DTGVSQNPRHKITKRGQNVTFRCDPISEHNRLYWYRQTLGQGPEFLTYFQNEAQLEKSRLLSDRFSAERPKGSFSTLEIQRTEQGDSAMYLCASSRQFSGANVLTFGAGSRLTVL.

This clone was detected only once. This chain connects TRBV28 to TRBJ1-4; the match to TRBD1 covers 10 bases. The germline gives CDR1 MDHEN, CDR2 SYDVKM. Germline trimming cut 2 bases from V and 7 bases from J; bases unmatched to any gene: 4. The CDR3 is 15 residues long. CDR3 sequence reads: CASSLVRTGGEKLFF. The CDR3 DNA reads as TGTGCCAGCAGTTTAGTTAGGACAGGGGGTGAAAAACTGTTTTTT.

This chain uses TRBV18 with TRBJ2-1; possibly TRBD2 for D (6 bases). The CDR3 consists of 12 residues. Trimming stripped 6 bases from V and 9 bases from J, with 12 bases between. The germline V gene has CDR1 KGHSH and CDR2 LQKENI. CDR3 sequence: CASSTRGSEQFF. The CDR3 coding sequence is TGTGCCAGCTCCACCCGGGGGAGTGAGCAGTTCTTC.

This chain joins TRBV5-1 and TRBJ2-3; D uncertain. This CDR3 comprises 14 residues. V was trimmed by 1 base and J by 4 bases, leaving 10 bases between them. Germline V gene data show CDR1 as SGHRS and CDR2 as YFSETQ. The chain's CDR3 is CASSLTTGSDTQYF. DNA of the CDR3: TGCGCCAGCAGCTTGACAACGGGTTCAGATACGCAGTATTTT.

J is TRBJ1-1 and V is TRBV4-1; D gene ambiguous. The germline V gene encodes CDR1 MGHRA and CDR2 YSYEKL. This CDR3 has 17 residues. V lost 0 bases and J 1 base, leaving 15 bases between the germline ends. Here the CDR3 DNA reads TGCGCCAGCAGCCAAGATCGTGCGCTACAGAGGAACACTGAAGCTTTCTTT. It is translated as CASSQDRALQRNTEAFF.

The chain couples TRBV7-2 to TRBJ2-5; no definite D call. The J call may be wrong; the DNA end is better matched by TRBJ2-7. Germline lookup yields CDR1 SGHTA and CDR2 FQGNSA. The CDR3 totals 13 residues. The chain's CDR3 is CASSLAPSTEQYF. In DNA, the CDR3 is TGTGCCAGCAGCTTAGCGCCCTCCACCGAGCAGTACTTC.

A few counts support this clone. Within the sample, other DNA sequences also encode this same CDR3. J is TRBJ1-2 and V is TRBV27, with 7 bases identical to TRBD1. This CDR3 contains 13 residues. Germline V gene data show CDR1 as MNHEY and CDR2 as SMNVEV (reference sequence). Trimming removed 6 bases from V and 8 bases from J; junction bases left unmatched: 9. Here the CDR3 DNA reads TGTGCCAGCAGCCCCGGACAGGAGCGAGGCTACACCTTC. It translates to CASSPGQERGYTF.

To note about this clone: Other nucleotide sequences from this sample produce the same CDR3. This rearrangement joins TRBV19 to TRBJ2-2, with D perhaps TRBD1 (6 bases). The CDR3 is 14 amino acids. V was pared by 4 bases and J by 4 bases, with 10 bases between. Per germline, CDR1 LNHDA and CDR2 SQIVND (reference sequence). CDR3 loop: CASSTQGTTGELFF. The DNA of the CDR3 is TGTGCCAGTAGTACCCAGGGGACCACCGGGGAGCTGTTTTTT.

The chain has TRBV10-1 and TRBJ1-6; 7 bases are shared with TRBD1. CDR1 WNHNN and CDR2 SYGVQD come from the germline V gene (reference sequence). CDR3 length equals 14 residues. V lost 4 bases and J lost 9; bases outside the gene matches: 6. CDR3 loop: CASSAGTAVSPLHF. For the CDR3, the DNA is TGCGCCAGCAGTGCCGGGACAGCGGTTTCACCCCTCCACTTT.

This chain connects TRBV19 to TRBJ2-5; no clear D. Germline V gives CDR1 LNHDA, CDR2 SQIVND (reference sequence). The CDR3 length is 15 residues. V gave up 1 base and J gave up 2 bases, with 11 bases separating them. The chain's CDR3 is CASSIVGRLQETQYF. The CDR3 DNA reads TGTGCCAGTAGTATAGTAGGCAGGTTGCAAGAGACCCAGTACTTC.

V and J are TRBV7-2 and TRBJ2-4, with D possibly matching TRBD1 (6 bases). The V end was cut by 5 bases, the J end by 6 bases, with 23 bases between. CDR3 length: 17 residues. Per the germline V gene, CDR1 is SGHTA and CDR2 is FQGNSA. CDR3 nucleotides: TGTGCCAGCAGCATTCGCCGGGACACTCTGACCCCAAACATTCAGTACTTC. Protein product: CASSIRRDTLTPNIQYF.

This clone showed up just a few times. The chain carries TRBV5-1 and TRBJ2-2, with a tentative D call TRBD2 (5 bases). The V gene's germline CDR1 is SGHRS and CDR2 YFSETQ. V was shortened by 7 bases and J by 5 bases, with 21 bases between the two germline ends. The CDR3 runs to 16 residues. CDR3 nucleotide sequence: TGCGCCAGCTCATCGAATAGCGTTTTAAAGACCGGGGAGCTGTTTTTT. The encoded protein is CASSSNSVLKTGELFF.

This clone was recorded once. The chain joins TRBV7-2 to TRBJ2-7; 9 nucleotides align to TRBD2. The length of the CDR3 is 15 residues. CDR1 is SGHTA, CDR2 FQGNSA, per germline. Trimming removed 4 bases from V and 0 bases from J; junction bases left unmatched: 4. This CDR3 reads CASSSQRGVSYEQYF. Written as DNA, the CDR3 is TGTGCCAGCAGCTCCCAGCGGGGGGTCTCCTACGAGCAGTACTTC.

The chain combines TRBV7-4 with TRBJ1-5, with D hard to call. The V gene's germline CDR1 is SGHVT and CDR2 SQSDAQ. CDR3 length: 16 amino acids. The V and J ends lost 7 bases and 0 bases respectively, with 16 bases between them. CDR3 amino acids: CASTRPRIGSNQPQHF. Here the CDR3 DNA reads TGTGCCAGCACCAGACCCAGGATCGGTAGCAATCAGCCCCAGCATTTT.

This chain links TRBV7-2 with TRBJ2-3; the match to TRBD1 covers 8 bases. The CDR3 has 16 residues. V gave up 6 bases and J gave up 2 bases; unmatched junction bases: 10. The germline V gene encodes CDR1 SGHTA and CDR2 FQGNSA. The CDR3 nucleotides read TGTGCCAGCAGTCCAGGACAGGGATGGGACACAGATACGCAGTATTTT. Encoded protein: CASSPGQGWDTDTQYF.

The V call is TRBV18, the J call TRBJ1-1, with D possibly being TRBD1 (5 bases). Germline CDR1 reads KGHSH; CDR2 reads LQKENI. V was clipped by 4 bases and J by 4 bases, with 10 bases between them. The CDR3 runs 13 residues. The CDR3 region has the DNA TGTGCCAGCTCACAGACAGAAAGCACTGAAGCTTTCTTT. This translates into CASSQTESTEAFF.

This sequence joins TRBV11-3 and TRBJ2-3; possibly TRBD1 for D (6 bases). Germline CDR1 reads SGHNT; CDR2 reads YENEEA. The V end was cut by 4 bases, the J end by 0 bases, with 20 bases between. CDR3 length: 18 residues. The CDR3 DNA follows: TGTGCCAGCAGCTCCCCGAAAGGGGGTATGTCTAGCACAGATACGCAGTATTTT. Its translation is CASSSPKGGMSSTDTQYF.

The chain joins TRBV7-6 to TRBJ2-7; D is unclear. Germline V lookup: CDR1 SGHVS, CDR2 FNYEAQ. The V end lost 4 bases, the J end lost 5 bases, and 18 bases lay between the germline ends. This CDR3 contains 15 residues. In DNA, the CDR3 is TGTGCCAGCAGCTCCGCCCCCGCTCTATTAAACGAGCAGTACTTC. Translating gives CASSSAPALLNEQYF.

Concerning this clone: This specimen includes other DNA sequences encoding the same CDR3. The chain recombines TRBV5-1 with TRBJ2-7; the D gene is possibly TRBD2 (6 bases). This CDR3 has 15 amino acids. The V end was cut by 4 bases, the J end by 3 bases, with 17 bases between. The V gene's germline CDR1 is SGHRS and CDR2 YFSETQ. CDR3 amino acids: CASSLAARELYEQYF. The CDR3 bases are TGCGCCAGCAGCCTGGCCGCGCGGGAACTCTACGAGCAGTACTTC.

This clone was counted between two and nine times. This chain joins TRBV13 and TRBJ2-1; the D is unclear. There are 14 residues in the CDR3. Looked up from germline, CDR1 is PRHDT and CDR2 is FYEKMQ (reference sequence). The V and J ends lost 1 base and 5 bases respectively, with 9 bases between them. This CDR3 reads CASSLAVLNNEQFF. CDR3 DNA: TGTGCCAGCAGCTTAGCGGTTCTGAACAATGAGCAGTTCTTC.